This TCR beta chain comes out of a study of regulatory T cells in long-lasting Graves disease. Study conclusions and caveats: It was peripheral blood alone, not thyroid tissue, that was studied.

Stated time point: newly diagnosed GD, antithyroid drugs for less than 3 months. Extracted RNA from PBMCs served as the source of the TCR library. Construction of the TCR beta libraries employed iRepertoire HTBI primers in conjunction with Arm-PCR of CDR3 regions. TCRdb independently ran MiXCR on the multiplex PCR reads; one entry per CDR3 protein. This table holds 400,000 to 500,000 distinct CDR3 sequences, under 15% found once. This clonotype was picked up a small number of times. Its specificity is unknown. This sample was also put to use in a study of T cells in Graves' hyperthyroidism and ophthalmopathy.

Sequences were derived from peripheral blood mononuclear cells (PBMCs), sampled at new diagnosis, from a patient treated with antithyroid drugs. The receptor's source is a woman aged 25 to 39 with Graves disease.

The CDR3 DNA is TGTGCCAGCAGCCCTCCCGGGCGATATGGCTACACCTTC. Protein sequence: CASSPPGRYGYTF. The J gene is TRBJ1-2, the V gene TRBV5-4; D call uncertain. V dropped 4 bases and J dropped 5 bases, with 12 bases sitting between them. Germline V lookup: CDR1 SGHNT, CDR2 YYREEE (reference sequence). The CDR3 covers 13 residues.